This section outlines one T cell receptor beta chain sequence together with its context. The protocol was immunoSEQ multiplex PCR, while the TCRdb copy is restricted to in-frame clones and leaves out a portion. In the table there are 250,000 to 300,000 clones, less than 90% of which are singletons. This CDR3 comprises 11 residues. CDR1 is SGHVS, CDR2 FQNEAQ, per germline. V was trimmed by 5 bases and J by 2 bases, leaving 4 bases between them. This sample was included in a study of blood T cell repertoires in COVID-19. V is TRBV7-8 and J is TRBJ2-7; D not resolved. This sequence was found in a woman aged 70-85 years with COVID-19, enrolled during active disease. Specimen: peripheral blood. CDR3 nucleotide sequence: TGTGCCAGCAGCAATACCTACGAGCAGTACTTC. It specifies CASSNTYEQYF.